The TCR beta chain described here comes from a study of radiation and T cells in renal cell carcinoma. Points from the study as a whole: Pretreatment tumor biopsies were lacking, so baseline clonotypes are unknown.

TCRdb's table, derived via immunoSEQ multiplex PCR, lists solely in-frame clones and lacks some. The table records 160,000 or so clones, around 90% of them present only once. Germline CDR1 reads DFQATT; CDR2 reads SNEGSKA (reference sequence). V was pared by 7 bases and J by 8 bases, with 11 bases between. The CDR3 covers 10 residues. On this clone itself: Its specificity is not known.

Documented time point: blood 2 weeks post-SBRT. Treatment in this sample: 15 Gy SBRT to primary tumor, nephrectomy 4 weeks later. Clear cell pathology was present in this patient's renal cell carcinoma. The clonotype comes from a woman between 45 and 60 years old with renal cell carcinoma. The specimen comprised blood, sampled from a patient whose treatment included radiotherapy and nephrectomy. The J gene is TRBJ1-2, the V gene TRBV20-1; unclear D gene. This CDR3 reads CSVTSQGYTF. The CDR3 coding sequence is TGCAGTGTCACCTCCCAAGGCTACACCTTC.